The T cell receptor beta chain described here comes from a study of T cell repertoires in cytomegalovirus infection. A remark on this clonotype: Its antigen remains unknown.

TCRdb re-analysed the reads in MiXCR, keeping a single row per CDR3 protein. The data contain around 350,000 distinct CDR3 sequences, roughly 18% of them seen just once; the ten biggest clones take up around 8.6%. Study outcomes and limitations: Based on cumulative public TCR beta family frequency, carriers of CMV plus the relevant HLA were identified. HLA-C-restricted CMV-specific TCR beta clonotypes prevailed in the ex vivo response.

Germline loops: CDR1 MGHRA, CDR2 YSYEKL. The CDR3 totals 14 residues. With 8 bases removed from V and 5 bases from J, the gap between germline ends came to 15 bases. The sequencing sample was made of PBMCs. This chain uses TRBV4-1 with TRBJ2-2; tentative D call: TRBD2 (6 bases). The TCR sequence derives from a human donor in good health (CMV status not recorded). Some clones in this sample may be carry-over from other donors' samples. The CDR3 loop reads CASHGGSRTGELFF. CDR3 DNA: TGCGCCAGCCATGGGGGGTCGCGTACCGGGGAGCTGTTTTTT.